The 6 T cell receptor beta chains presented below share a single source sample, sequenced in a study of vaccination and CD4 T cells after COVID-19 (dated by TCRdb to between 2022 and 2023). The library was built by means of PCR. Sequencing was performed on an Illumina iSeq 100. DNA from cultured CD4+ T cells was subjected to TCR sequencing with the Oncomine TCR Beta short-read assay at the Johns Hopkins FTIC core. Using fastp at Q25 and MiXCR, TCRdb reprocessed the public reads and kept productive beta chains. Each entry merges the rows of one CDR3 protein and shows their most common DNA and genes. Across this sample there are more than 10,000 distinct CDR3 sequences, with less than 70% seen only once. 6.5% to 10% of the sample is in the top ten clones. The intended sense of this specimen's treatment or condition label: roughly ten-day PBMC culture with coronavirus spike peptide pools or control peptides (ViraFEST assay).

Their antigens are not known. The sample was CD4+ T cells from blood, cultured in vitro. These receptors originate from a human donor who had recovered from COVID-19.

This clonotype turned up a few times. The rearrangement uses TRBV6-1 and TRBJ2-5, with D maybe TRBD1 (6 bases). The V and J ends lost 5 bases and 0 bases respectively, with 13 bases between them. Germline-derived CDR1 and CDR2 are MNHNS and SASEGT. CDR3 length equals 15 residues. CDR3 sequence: CASSPTGTNQETQYF. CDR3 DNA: TGTGCCAGCAGTCCCACCGGGACAAACCAAGAGACCCAGTACTTC.

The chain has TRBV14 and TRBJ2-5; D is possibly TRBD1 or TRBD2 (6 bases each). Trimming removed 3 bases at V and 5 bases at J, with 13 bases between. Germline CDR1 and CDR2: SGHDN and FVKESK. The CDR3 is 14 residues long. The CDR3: CASSHLRGRETQYF. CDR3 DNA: TGTGCCAGCAGCCATCTGAGGGGGAGGGAGACCCAGTACTTC.

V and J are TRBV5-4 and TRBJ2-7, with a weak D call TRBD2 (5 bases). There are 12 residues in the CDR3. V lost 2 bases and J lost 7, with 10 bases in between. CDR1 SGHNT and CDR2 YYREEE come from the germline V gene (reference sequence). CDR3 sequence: CASSFSRGEQYF. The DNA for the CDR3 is TGTGCCAGCAGCTTTTCGCGCGGGGAGCAGTACTTC.

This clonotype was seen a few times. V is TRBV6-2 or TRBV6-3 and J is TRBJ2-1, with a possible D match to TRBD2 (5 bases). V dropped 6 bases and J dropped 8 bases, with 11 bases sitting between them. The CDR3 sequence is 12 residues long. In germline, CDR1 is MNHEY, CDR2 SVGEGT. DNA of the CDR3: TGTGCCAGCAGGGGAGTAGGCTATGAGCAGTTCTTC. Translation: CASRGVGYEQFF.

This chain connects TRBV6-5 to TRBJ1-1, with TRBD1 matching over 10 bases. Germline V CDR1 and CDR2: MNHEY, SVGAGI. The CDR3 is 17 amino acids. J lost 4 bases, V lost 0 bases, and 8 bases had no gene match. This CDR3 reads CASSYSRIDRGLTEAFF. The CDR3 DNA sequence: TGTGCCAGCAGTTACTCGAGAATTGACAGGGGGCTCACTGAAGCTTTCTTT.

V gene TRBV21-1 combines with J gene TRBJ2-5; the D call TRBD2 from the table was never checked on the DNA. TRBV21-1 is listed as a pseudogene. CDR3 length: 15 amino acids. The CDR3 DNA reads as TGTGCCAGCAGCCGACTAGCGGGAGGGCAAGAGACCCAGTACTTC. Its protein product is CASSRLAGGQETQYF.